These 8 T cell receptor beta chains share one sample of origin, sequenced in a study of identical twins. In TCRdb, the 5' RACE reads were re-called with MiXCR into one record per CDR3 protein. The sample holds approximately 600,000 distinct CDR3 sequences; 7% to 7.5% are singletons and the top ten take 1.6%. The sample was also linked to a second study, of yellow fever vaccine responses in identical twins.

Sequencing input: PBMCs. The receptors were gathered from a woman aged 18-29 years in good health.

This chain joins TRBV25-1 and TRBJ1-2; no clear D gene. V was cut by 8 bases and J by 8 bases, with 12 bases left in between. The CDR3 covers 11 residues. The germline CDR1 and CDR2 sequences are MGHDK and SYGVNS. The CDR3 DNA reads as TGTGCCAGCCTGGGAGGGTTCGGCTACACCTTC. Amino acid sequence: CASLGGFGYTF.

The chain carries TRBV19 and TRBJ2-2, with 7 bases identical to TRBD1. CDR1 and CDR2 (germline): LNHDA, SQIVND (reference sequence). V lost 6 bases, J lost 4 bases, and 11 bases stayed unmatched. The CDR3 contains 16 residues. The CDR3 nucleotides are TGTGCCAGTAGGGATCGGGACAGAGGATCCACCGGGGAGCTGTTTTTT. As protein: CASRDRDRGSTGELFF.

V gene TRBV12-3 or TRBV12-4 combines with J gene TRBJ2-5; TRBD1 agrees at 7 bases. Trimming at V came to 5 bases and at J to 5 bases, leaving 11 bases not matched to a gene. The CDR3 spans 15 residues. DNA for the CDR3: TGTGCCAGCAGTACGACATACAGGGGATGGGAGACCCAGTACTTC. Translation: CASSTTYRGWETQYF.

Only a few counts were recorded for this clonotype. This sequence joins TRBV28 and TRBJ2-2, with a possible D match to TRBD1 (6 bases). CDR1 MDHEN and CDR2 SYDVKM come from the germline V gene. Between the trimmed V and J ends, which lost 10 bases and 6 bases, there was a span of 18 bases. The CDR3 totals 14 residues. CDR3 nucleotide sequence: TGTGCCACCACGACAGGACCGCGCCCCGGGGAGCTGTTTTTT. Protein product: CATTTGPRPGELFF.

The gene calls are TRBV6-2 or TRBV6-3 and TRBJ2-7, with D maybe TRBD1 (5 bases). The CDR3 contains 15 residues. Per germline, CDR1 MNHEY and CDR2 SVGEGT. V dropped 2 bases and J dropped 4 bases, with 15 bases sitting between them. CDR3 loop: CASSYDKGVRYEQYV. CDR3 coding DNA: TGTGCCAGCAGTTACGATAAAGGGGTTCGGTACGAGCAGTACGTC.

The V call is TRBV7-9, the J call TRBJ2-1, with D possibly matching TRBD2 (5 bases). V lost 6 bases and J lost 5, with 17 bases in between. The length of the CDR3 is 15 residues. Per the germline V gene, CDR1 is SEHNR and CDR2 is FQNEAQ (reference sequence). CDR3 in DNA: TGTGCCAGCAGTAGTGGACTCAACCGAGACAATGAGCAGTTCTTC. It is translated as CASSSGLNRDNEQFF.

V and J are TRBV5-1 and TRBJ1-1, with TRBD1 as a possible D gene (5 bases). Looked up from germline, CDR1 is SGHRS and CDR2 is YFSETQ. The CDR3 runs to 17 residues. Trimming removed 0 bases from V and 2 bases from J, with 17 bases in between. CDR3 residues: CASSLGKNRIGNTEAFF. The CDR3 nucleotides are TGCGCCAGCAGCTTGGGAAAAAACAGGATCGGCAACACTGAAGCTTTCTTT.

This chain joins TRBV20-1 and TRBJ1-1; D is possibly TRBD1 (5 bases). The CDR3 extends over 13 amino acids. Looked up from germline, CDR1 is DFQATT and CDR2 is SNEGSKA (reference sequence). Trimming took off 3 bases at V and 2 bases at J, with 10 bases between the two ends. The DNA of the CDR3 is TGCAGTGCTAGCAGGGACGGCAACACTGAAGCTTTCTTT. Its translation is CSASRDGNTEAFF.